This T cell receptor (beta chain) originates from a study of cytomegalovirus exposure and HLA in healthy donors (TCRdb year 2017). Study-level background: In an earlier analysis of some 550 of the donors, approximately 300 Gb of sequence data and 120 million or so unique TCR beta sequences from about 180 million T cells were reported. About 330 gigabases of sequencing data and tens of millions of unique TCR sequences made up an early release that covered 500 to 650 HLA-typed donors. Of the roughly 400 genotyped donors, approximately 82% fell in the genetic ancestry cluster associated with self-reported Caucasian donors. The study was designed to test whether signatures of past pathogen exposure could be identified by cataloging public T cell receptors. The study profiled the T cell repertoires of some 610 subjects by immunosequencing and related them to cytomegalovirus serostatus. Besides the first cohort of some 670 subjects, a separate validation cohort made up of 120 different subjects was used. To predict cytomegalovirus infection status, the study brought together high-throughput TCR immunosequencing, statistical association of individual TCRs with disease status, and machine learning. A later analysis re-analyzed previously published TCR beta repertoires from 500 to 700 donors and added high-resolution HLA genotyping to study TCR occurrence patterns. In the later analysis, no new phenotypic data were used to find candidate immune exposures; instead, reliance was placed on TCR beta sequences and their occurrence across donors. To decide whether each TCR beta V gene segment behaved as functional or pseudogenic, an earlier analysis of some 600 of the donors relied on high-throughput TCR beta sequencing. Donor age, sex, ethnicity and CMV serostatus were compiled together with the repertoire data. A later genetic analysis took genome-wide SNP genotypes for about three fifths of the roughly 700 donors and used that subset as a discovery cohort. Every repertoire in the discovery cohort had been generated on one and the same sequencing platform. Both class I and class II loci were covered by HLA typing, at four-digit resolution. Typing coverage differed by locus: A, B, C, DRB1 and DQB1 were typed in roughly 620-630 donors, DQA1 in 500 to 550, DPA1 in 600 to 610, and DPB1 in 472. Because of strong linkage in the cohort, five DR-DQ haplotypes were treated as single units for association and clustering. Across some 400 genotyped donors of the cohort, an average of approximately 200,000 unique TCR beta nucleotide sequences per donor were sequenced, and 15% to 20% of those sequences were non-productive.

A remark on this clone: Its antigen has not been determined. Base qualities are not recorded, but no much larger clone differs from it by a single base.

Taken from cysteine to phenylalanine, the CDR3 has 11 residues. The read is trimmed to its CDR3 DNA, 33 bases read in frame from base 1. In the germline V gene (reference sequence), CDR1 corresponds to LNHDA and CDR2 to SQIVND. The V end loses 7 bases and the J end loses 7 bases, and a stretch of 8 bases separates them. The library was obtained by the immunoSEQ multiplex PCR assay. For the multiplex PCR, a mixture combining 60 forward primers for TCR Vbeta segments and 13 reverse primers for TCR Jbeta segments was used. The CDR3 region of rearranged TCR beta genes was amplified from genomic DNA by a multiplex PCR assay. Amplified TCR beta libraries were sequenced as 87-base-pair reads on the Illumina HiSeq System. In the authors' own workflow: A later analysis counted about 80 million unique TCR beta chains across the 640 or so repertoires, and around 9.9 million of these chains were shared by at least two donors. Raw reads were error-corrected and collapsed into unique sequences with a nearest-neighbor algorithm that merged closely related sequences to remove PCR and sequencing errors. To assign V, D and J gene segments, CDR3 sequences were aligned to IMGT reference sequences. For a sequence to be retained, at least a six-nucleotide match to both a V gene segment and a J gene segment was required. A rearrangement was called productive if the CDR3 had no stop codons and remained in frame with V and J, and every other rearrangement was called non-productive. Following IMGT convention, CDR3 was defined as the stretch from the second conserved V-encoded cysteine to the conserved J-encoded phenylalanine. The earlier analysis of fewer than 750 of the donors excluded sequences that lacked an unambiguous match to a single V gene segment. In an earlier analysis of 450 to 700 of the donors, V segments were called functional above 56.7% productive rearrangements and were called segregating when the between-donor standard deviation exceeded 5%. A statistical classification framework was built for diagnosing cytomegalovirus status from the catalog of TCR beta chain sequences. V and J gene assignment, in a later analysis, came from comparing TCR nucleotide sequences with IMGT/GENE-DB human TR gene sequences. In a later analysis, CDR3 sequences and most-parsimonious VDJ recombination scenarios were assigned using the TCRdist pipeline. In a later analysis, every TCR beta chain was defined by the combination of its CDR3 amino acid sequence and its V-gene family, and reads without a unique V-gene family were dropped. To address suspected cross-contamination and a sequencing artifact, a later analysis removed around 590 highly shared, low-generation-probability nucleotide sequences. A later analysis calculated a clonal expansion index for each public chain from normalized within-repertoire ranks of inferred template counts. In a later analysis, generation probabilities were computed using a VDJ recombination model fitted to out-of-frame rearrangements, and the results were checked against IGoR. In a later analysis, TCR-TCR, TCR-HLA and TCR-CMV co-occurrence was scored with hypergeometric tests, and a repertoire-size bias correction was applied to TCR pairs. False discovery rates were estimated in a later analysis by permuting HLA or CMV assignments 20 times. In a later analysis, co-occurring TCRs were grouped using DBSCAN, and TCRdist sequence similarity was added for clustering within HLA-allele-positive subsets. Repertoires with fewer than 30,000 or more than 120,000 public chains, plus five repertoires with anomalous nucleotide sharing, were excluded from co-occurrence clustering. The clones in this table, taken by TCRdb from immuneACCESS, are in-frame only. Not every clone is retained; where verified, under half of the shortfall comes from an unresolved V gene, and the cause of the rest is unknown. V and J calls and clone size follow that table, whereas D and trimming were derived from the DNA. The sample contains approximately 170,000 clones, around 81% of them found a single time. The ten largest clones capture 1.5% to 1.9% of the sample.

The cohort comprised 550 to 700 healthy bone marrow donors. At the time of sampling, every cohort member was nominally healthy, though immune exposures that went unrecorded were likely present. The donor tested CMV seronegative, placing the donor among the 300 to 400 seronegative members of the cohort. A peripheral blood sample was collected from each donor, and TCR beta sequencing was performed on peripheral blood mononuclear cells. Genomic DNA extraction from the blood cell samples was performed with the Qiagen DNeasy Blood Extraction Kit. Broader findings and caveats from the paper: This cohort had only TCR beta chains sequenced, and the lack of alpha or paired-chain data limited which features could be detected. Some IMGT-functional V segments, including TRBV6-2 and TRBV6-3, could not be told apart with the 87-base-pair reads, so those segments were excluded. Correlated functional status among segregating V segments might be attributable to linkage disequilibrium, but an unknown experimental factor could not be ruled out. The classifier was reported to diagnose cytomegalovirus status with high specificity and sensitivity in both the original cohort and the validation cohort. Across donors, most TCR sequences were observed very rarely, whereas some public TCRs were present in many individuals. For the cohort, immune exposure information was limited to CMV serostatus. In an earlier analysis of 587 of the donors, most TCR beta V segments appeared in productive rearrangements about 87% or about 30% of the time, broadly matching IMGT annotations. An association between a missense DCLRE1C variant and V-gene and J-gene trimming of TCR beta chains was found in a later genetic analysis and replicated in an independent cohort. Because counts were too low, about 18 rarely observed V segments, including chromosome 9 orphons, were excluded from the earlier analysis of around 640 of the donors. The sequencing pipeline was judged likely to have produced a cluster of highly shared sequence variants as a technical artifact. Several of the top co-occurrence clusters appeared to be linked to parvovirus B19, influenza, CMV and Epstein-Barr virus, according to a later analysis. A later genetic analysis reported fewer N-insertions in productive TCRs among donors in an Asian-associated ancestry cluster than the roughly 690-donor mean. In a later analysis, TCR association rates were found to vary across HLA loci, with the most associated TCRs seen for DRB1 alleles and the fewest for HLA-C alleles. It was suggested by the authors that the approach could potentially be generalized to other disease states and immunological phenotypes. In a later analysis, HLA-associated TCR beta chains were found to be more clonally expanded and to have lower generation probabilities than equally common non-associated chains. When HLA alleles, especially DR and DQ, strongly co-occurred, attributing TCR associations to individual alleles was difficult. In a later analysis, most CMV-associated TCR beta chains were found to appear HLA-restricted, with HLA associations seemingly driven largely by CMV exposure. A total of 150 to 200 TCR beta chains were listed by the study as associated with cytomegalovirus. A further reported finding was that TCR beta sequences accurately predicted the HLA-A and HLA-B alleles for most subjects in the first cohort. In vitro tests confirmed that a few of the cytomegalovirus-associated TCR beta chains recognize cytomegalovirus antigens. At a false discovery rate of 0.05, a later analysis linked under 20,000 TCR beta sequences to specific HLA alleles. Sequencing depth was assumed to be roughly uniform across donors in the presence/absence analyses, though that assumption may not hold. Because some donors lacked HLA typing at each locus, the association tests relied only on the typed subset.

The receptor was derived from a man in his forties in good health and CMV-seronegative. The chain links TRBV19 with TRBJ2-1; the D gene lacks a confident call. The sample comprised PBMCs. The bases read TGTGCCAGTAAACAGAAAAATGAGCAGTTCTTC. Translated, it gives CASKQKNEQFF.